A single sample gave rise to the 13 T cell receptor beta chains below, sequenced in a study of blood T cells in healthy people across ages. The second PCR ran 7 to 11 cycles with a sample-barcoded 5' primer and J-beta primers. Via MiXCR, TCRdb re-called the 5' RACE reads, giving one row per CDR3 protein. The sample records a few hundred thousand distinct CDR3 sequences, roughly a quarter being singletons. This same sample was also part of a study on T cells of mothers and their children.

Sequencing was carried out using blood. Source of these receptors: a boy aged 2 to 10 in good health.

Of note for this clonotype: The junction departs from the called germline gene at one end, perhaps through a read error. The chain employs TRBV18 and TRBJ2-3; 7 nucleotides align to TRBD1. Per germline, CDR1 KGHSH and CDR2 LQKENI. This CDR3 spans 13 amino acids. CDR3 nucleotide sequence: TGTGCCAGCTCACCGGAAAGAGACAGGGTCGAGGATTTT. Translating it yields CASSPERDRVEDF.

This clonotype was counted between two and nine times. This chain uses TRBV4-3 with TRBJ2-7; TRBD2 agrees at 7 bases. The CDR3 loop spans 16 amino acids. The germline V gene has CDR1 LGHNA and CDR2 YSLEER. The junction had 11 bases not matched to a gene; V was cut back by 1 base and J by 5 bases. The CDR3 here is CASSQGEGRTRNEQYF. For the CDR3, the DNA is TGCGCCAGCAGCCAAGGGGAGGGCAGGACTCGAAACGAGCAGTACTTC.

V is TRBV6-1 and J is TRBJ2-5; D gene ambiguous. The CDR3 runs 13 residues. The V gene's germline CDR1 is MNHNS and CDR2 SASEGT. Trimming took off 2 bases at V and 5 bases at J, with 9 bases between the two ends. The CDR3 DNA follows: TGTGCCAGCAGTGAAAGGGTGGGTGAGACCCAGTACTTC. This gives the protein CASSERVGETQYF.

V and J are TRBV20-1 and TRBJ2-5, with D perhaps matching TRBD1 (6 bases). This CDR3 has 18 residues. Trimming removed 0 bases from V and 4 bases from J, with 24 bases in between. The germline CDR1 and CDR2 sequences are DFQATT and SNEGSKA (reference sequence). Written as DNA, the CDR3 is TGCAGTGCTAGAGATCGGGTGACGATGGACAGCAGGCGAGAGACCCAGTACTTC. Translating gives CSARDRVTMDSRRETQYF.

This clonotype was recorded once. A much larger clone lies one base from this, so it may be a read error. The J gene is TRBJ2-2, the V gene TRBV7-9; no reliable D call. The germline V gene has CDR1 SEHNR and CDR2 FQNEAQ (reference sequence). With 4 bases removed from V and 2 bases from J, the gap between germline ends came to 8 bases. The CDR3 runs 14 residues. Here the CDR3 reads CASSSRANTGELFF. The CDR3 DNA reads TGTGCCAGCAGCTCCCGGGCCAACACCGGGGAGCTGTTTTTT.

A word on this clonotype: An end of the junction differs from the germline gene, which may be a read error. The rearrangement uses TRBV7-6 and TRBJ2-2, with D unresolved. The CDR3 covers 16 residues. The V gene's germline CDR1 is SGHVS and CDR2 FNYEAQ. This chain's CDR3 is CASRLGRVLNTGELFF. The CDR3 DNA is TGTGCCAGCAGATTAGGCCGGGTGCTTAACACCGGGGAGCTGTTTTTT.

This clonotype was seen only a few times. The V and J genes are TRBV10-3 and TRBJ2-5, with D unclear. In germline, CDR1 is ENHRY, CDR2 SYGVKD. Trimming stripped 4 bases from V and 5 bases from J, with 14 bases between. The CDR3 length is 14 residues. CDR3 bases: TGTGCCATCAGTGGTGGGCTACCAGGCGAGACCCAGTACTTC. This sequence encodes CAISGGLPGETQYF.

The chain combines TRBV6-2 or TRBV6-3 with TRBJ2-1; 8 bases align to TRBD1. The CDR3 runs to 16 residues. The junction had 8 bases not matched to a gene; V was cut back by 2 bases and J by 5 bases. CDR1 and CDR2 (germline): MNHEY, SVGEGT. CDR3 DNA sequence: TGTGCCAGCAGTTACCGCGACAGGGGCCTTAACAATGAGCAGTTCTTC. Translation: CASSYRDRGLNNEQFF.

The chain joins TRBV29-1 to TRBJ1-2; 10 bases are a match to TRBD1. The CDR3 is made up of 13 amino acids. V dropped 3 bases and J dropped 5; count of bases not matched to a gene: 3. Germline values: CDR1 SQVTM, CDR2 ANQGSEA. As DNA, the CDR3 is TGCAGCGTTGACCTGGGACAGGGGTATGGCTACACCTTC. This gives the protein CSVDLGQGYGYTF.

The CDR3 sequence: CASSLRRDQARNSPLHF. CDR3 nucleotides: TGTGCCAGCAGCTTGCGGAGGGACCAAGCGCGGAATTCACCCCTCCACTTT. This rearrangement joins TRBV21-1 to TRBJ1-6. TRBV21-1 is classified as a pseudogene. The CDR3 is 17 amino acids.

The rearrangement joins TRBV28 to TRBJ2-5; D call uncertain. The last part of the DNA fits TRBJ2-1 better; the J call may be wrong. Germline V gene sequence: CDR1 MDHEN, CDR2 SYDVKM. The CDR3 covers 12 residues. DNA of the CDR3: TGTGCCAGCAGTTCCCAGTCGACTGAGCAGTTCTTC. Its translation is CASSSQSTEQFF.

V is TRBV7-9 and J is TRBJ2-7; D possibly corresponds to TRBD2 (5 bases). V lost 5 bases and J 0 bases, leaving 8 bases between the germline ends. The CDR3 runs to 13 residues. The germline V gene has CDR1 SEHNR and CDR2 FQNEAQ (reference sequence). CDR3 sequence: CASSHSDSYEQYF. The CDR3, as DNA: TGTGCCAGCAGCCATAGCGACTCCTACGAGCAGTACTTC.

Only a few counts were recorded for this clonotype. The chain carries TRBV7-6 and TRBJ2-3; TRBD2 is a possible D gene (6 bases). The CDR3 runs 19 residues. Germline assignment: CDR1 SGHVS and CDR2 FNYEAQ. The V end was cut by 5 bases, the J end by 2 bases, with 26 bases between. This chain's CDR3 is CASSPTPPGTQRITDTQYF. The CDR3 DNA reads TGTGCCAGCAGCCCCACGCCCCCCGGGACTCAGAGAATCACAGATACGCAGTATTTT.